The rows below give T cell receptor beta chains drawn from one sample of a study of regulatory T cells in long-lasting Graves disease. TCRdb reprocessed the multiplex PCR reads with MiXCR, giving one entry per CDR3 protein. The table shows 390,000 or so distinct CDR3 sequences, with approximately 10% occurring only once. The sample was also reused in another study, on T cells in Graves' hyperthyroidism and ophthalmopathy.

The sequencing used peripheral blood mononuclear cells (PBMCs), collected at new diagnosis, from a patient treated with antithyroid drugs. These receptors were obtained from a woman under 30 with Graves disease. CDR3s include the opening cysteine and the closing phenylalanine or tryptophan. D genes are given only for firm matches. The size entry is marked missing in some rows and otherwise reads once, few, many or a size class.

many TRBJ2-7 TRBV20-1 TRBD2 CSACGPGTSSYEQYF TGCAGTGCGTGCGGTCCCGGGACTAGCTCCTACGAGCAGTACTTC
. TRBJ2-1 TRBV19 TRBD2 CASSTTGGPYNEQFF TGTGCCAGTAGTACAACGGGGGGGCCCTACAATGAGCAGTTCTTC
many TRBJ1-2 TRBV27 . CASSLMGGRHNYGYTF TGTGCCAGCAGTTTGATGGGGGGTAGGCATAACTATGGCTACACCTTC
many TRBJ2-2 TRBV7-9 . CASSLPGTPNTGELFF TGTGCCAGCAGCTTACCAGGGACCCCGAACACCGGGGAGCTGTTTTTT
many TRBJ2-1 TRBV12-3/TRBV12-4 TRBD2 CASSFGTSSYNEQFF TGTGCCAGCAGCTTTGGGACTAGCTCCTACAATGAGCAGTTCTTC
many TRBJ1-1 TRBV19 . CASSLMRNTEAFF TGTGCCAGTAGCTTAATGAGGAACACTGAAGCTTTCTTT
. TRBJ2-7 TRBV12-3/TRBV12-4 TRBD1 CAGSPGTEDYEQYF TGTGCCGGCAGTCCCGGGACAGAAGACTACGAGCAGTACTTC
. TRBJ2-7 TRBV20-1 TRBD2 CSAGTASGRESYEQYF TGCAGTGCAGGGACAGCTAGCGGGAGAGAGTCGTACGAGCAGTACTTC
many TRBJ2-7 TRBV10-3 . CAISAPPLTYEQYF TGTGCCATCAGTGCCCCCCCGTTGACCTACGAGCAGTACTTC
. TRBJ2-5 TRBV2 TRBD1 CASSDGTGNAETQYF TGTGCCAGCAGTGACGGGACAGGGAATGCAGAGACCCAGTACTTC
few TRBJ2-4 TRBV3-1 TRBD2 CASSHSPSGVRNIQYF TGTGCCAGCAGCCATAGTCCGAGCGGGGTTAGGAACATTCAGTACTTC
. TRBJ2-2 TRBV24-1 . CATSPPVPRATGELFF TGTGCCACCAGTCCCCCCGTCCCCCGAGCCACCGGGGAGCTGTTTTTT
. TRBJ2-2 TRBV25-1 . CASSVRDGWAGELFF TGTGCCAGCAGTGTCAGGGATGGGTGGGCCGGGGAGCTGTTTTTT
many TRBJ2-7 TRBV10-2 . CASRGGHLTYEQYF TGCGCCAGCAGGGGGGGACACCTTACCTACGAGCAGTACTTC
. TRBJ2-7 TRBV6-2/TRBV6-3 TRBD1 CASSKNEGPGGETYEQYF TGTGCCAGCAGCAAAAACGAGGGACCAGGGGGCGAAACCTACGAGCAGTACTTC
few TRBJ1-2 TRBV20-1 TRBD1 CSARDRGPLYGYTF TGCAGTGCTAGAGACAGGGGGCCTCTGTATGGCTACACCTTC
few TRBJ2-1 TRBV20-1 TRBD2 CSASSGRVNHEQFF TGCAGTGCTTCTAGCGGGAGGGTAAATCATGAGCAGTTCTTC
few TRBJ2-6 TRBV29-1 . CSVEGVGFGGANVLTF TGCAGCGTTGAAGGGGTGGGGTTCGGTGGGGCCAACGTCCTGACTTTC
many TRBJ2-5 TRBV15 . CATSRDGASFQETQYF TGTGCCACCAGCAGAGATGGAGCGAGCTTCCAAGAGACCCAGTACTTC
many TRBJ2-1 TRBV7-8 . CASTKGGVRGTDEQFF TGTGCCAGCACAAAAGGGGGGGTCCGGGGCACGGATGAGCAGTTCTTC
many TRBJ1-5 TRBV9 . CASSPSGRNQPQHF TGTGCCAGCAGCCCTAGCGGGAGAAATCAGCCCCAGCATTTT
few TRBJ1-4 TRBV20-1 . CSARDRTELNEKLFF TGCAGTGCTAGAGATCGAACAGAGTTAAATGAAAAACTGTTTTTT
few TRBJ2-3 TRBV15 . CATSGRTRTDTQYF TGTGCCACCAGCGGGAGGACTCGCACAGATACGCAGTATTTT
few TRBJ2-2 TRBV5-5 . CASSALGELFF TGTGCCAGCAGTGCGCTCGGGGAGCTGTTTTTT
many TRBJ2-2 TRBV6-2/TRBV6-3 . CATHGLERLVGLFF TGTGCCACCCACGGACTGGAGCGGCTTGTAGGGCTGTTTTTT
many TRBJ2-7 TRBV28 TRBD2 CASSPPPILAGGFYEQYF TGTGCCAGCAGTCCACCCCCAATTCTAGCGGGAGGGTTCTACGAGCAGTACTTC
many TRBJ1-2 TRBV20-1 . CSARDQRGNNYGYTF TGCAGTGCTAGAGATCAAAGGGGAAACAACTATGGCTACACCTTC
many TRBJ1-2 TRBV27 TRBD1 CASSPGTGFLGYTF TGTGCCAGCAGTCCCGGGACAGGATTTCTTGGCTACACCTTC
. TRBJ1-4 TRBV7-9 . CASSSWRLKGGLFF TGTGCCAGCAGCTCATGGCGGCTTAAAGGAGGACTGTTTTTT
. TRBJ1-2 TRBV25-1 . CASSKGGQYGYTF TGTGCCAGCAGTAAGGGTGGACAGTATGGCTACACCTTC
few TRBJ2-1 TRBV5-1 . CASSIWGPPYNEQFF TGCGCCAGCAGCATCTGGGGGCCCCCCTACAATGAGCAGTTCTTC
. TRBJ2-5 TRBV5-5 TRBD2 CASSLLVAGARETQYF TGTGCCAGCAGCTTGTTGGTAGCGGGGGCTAGGGAGACCCAGTACTTC
many TRBJ2-2 TRBV7-2 TRBD2 CASSLEEAGDVYTGELFF TGTGCCAGCAGCTTAGAGGAAGCGGGAGACGTTTACACCGGGGAGCTGTTTTTT
. TRBJ2-2 TRBV6-1 . CVIRKGTATGELFF TGTGTAATAAGGAAGGGGACCGCCACCGGGGAGCTGTTTTTT
many TRBJ2-1 TRBV5-1 . CASSFRESSYNEQFF TGCGCCAGCAGCTTCAGGGAGAGCTCCTACAATGAGCAGTTCTTC
. TRBJ2-1 TRBV19 . CASSIESLGDEQFF TGTGCCAGTAGTATCGAGAGCCTAGGTGATGAGCAGTTCTTC
few TRBJ1-2 TRBV19 . CATASGWGNYGYTF TGTGCCACCGCTTCGGGTTGGGGTAACTATGGCTACACCTTC
few TRBJ1-2 TRBV24-1 . CATSARDGRNYGYTF TGTGCCACCAGTGCCCGAGACGGGCGGAACTATGGCTACACCTTC
few TRBJ2-5 TRBV5-1 TRBD1 CASRVSWDRAKETQYF TGCGCCAGCAGAGTGTCGTGGGACAGGGCAAAAGAGACCCAGTACTTC
. TRBJ1-5 TRBV20-1 . CSAPPHPRDSNQPQHF TGCAGTGCCCCTCCCCACCCCCGGGACAGCAATCAGCCCCAGCATTTT
many TRBJ1-2 TRBV6-1 . CASGQSLLSPGGGYTF TGTGCCAGCGGACAGAGCCTCCTAAGCCCGGGAGGAGGCTACACCTTC
many TRBJ2-7 TRBV28 . CASSRGGGSNEQYF TGTGCCAGCAGTAGGGGAGGGGGATCCAACGAGCAGTACTTC
few TRBJ1-1 TRBV19 . CASSMGAGNTEAFF TGTGCCAGTAGTATGGGCGCGGGGAACACTGAAGCTTTCTTT
many TRBJ2-3 TRBV12-3/TRBV12-4 . CASRLNSGTDTQYF TGTGCCAGCAGACTAAACTCAGGCACAGATACGCAGTATTTT
few TRBJ1-5 TRBV19 . CASSETRTDNQPQHF TGTGCCAGTAGTGAAACTAGGACAGACAATCAGCCCCAGCATTTT
. TRBJ2-1 TRBV7-8 . CASRTTDYNEQFF TGTGCCAGCAGAACGACAGATTACAATGAGCAGTTCTTC
. TRBJ2-1 TRBV18 TRBD2 CASSPQFGTTRSGAYNEQFF TGTGCCAGCTCACCGCAATTTGGGACTACTCGATCGGGGGCCTACAATGAGCAGTTCTTC
. TRBJ2-3 TRBV30 TRBD2 CAWSVGAGGGDTQYF TGTGCCTGGAGTGTCGGGGCGGGGGGCGGCGATACGCAGTATTTT
many TRBJ1-5 TRBV2 TRBD1 CASSDQTGGWDQPQHF TGTGCCAGCAGTGACCAAACAGGGGGTTGGGATCAGCCCCAGCATTTT
many TRBJ2-3 TRBV11-2 TRBD2 CASSLDIGLGADTQYF TGTGCCAGCAGCTTAGATATTGGACTAGGCGCAGATACGCAGTATTTT
many TRBJ2-3 TRBV20-1 . CSARDSELTTDTQYF TGCAGTGCTAGAGATTCCGAGCTAACTACAGATACGCAGTATTTT
many TRBJ1-1 TRBV12-3/TRBV12-4 . CASTLYGEMNTEAFF TGTGCCAGCACCTTATACGGGGAGATGAACACTGAAGCTTTCTTT
. TRBJ2-2 TRBV11-3 TRBD1 CASSPPPTGWNTAELFF TGTGCCAGCAGTCCTCCTCCGACAGGGTGGAACACCGCGGAGTTGTTTTTT
few TRBJ1-2 TRBV4-3 TRBD1 CASSQEPSGQGSYGYTF TGCGCCAGCAGCCAAGAACCTTCGGGACAGGGATCGTATGGCTACACCTTC
many TRBJ2-1 TRBV5-1 TRBD2 CASSTGLGSGEQFF TGCGCCAGCAGCACGGGACTAGGGTCAGGTGAGCAGTTCTTC
. TRBJ1-2 TRBV5-6 TRBD1 CASSPRGARDGYTF TGTGCCAGCAGCCCCAGGGGGGCGCGAGATGGCTACACCTTC
few TRBJ1-5 TRBV7-9 . CASSKGGFNQPQHF TGTGCCAGCAGCAAGGGGGGGTTCAATCAGCCCCAGCATTTT
few TRBJ1-1 TRBV6-5 TRBD1 CASSYVGTGLTEAFF TGTGCCAGCAGTTACGTGGGGACAGGGCTAACTGAAGCTTTCTTT
many TRBJ2-3 TRBV4-2 . CASSQVTADTQYF TGTGCCAGCAGCCAAGTTACTGCAGATACGCAGTATTTT
many TRBJ1-1 TRBV13 . CASSLEGDGSKNTEAFF TGTGCCAGCAGCTTAGAAGGAGACGGAAGCAAGAACACTGAAGCTTTCTTT